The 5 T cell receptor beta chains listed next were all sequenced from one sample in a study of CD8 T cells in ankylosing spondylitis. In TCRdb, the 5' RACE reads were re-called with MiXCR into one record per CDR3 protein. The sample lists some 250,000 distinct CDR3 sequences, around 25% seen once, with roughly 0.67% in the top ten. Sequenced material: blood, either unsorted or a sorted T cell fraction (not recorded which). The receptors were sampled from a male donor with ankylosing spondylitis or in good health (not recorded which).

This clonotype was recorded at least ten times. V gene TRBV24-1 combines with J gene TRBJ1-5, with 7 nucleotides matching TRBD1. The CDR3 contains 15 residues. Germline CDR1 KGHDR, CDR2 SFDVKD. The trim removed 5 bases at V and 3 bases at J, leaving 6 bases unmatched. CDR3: CATSGSTGPNQPQHF. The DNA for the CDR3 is TGTGCCACCAGTGGATCGACAGGGCCCAATCAGCCCCAGCATTTT.

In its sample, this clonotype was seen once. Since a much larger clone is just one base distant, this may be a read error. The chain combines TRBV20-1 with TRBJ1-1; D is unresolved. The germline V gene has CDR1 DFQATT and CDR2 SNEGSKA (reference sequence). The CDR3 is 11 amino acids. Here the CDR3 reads CSAIKNTEASF. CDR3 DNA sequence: TGCAGTGCCATAAAGAACACTGAAGCTTCCTTT.

CDR3 sequence: CSSKGGHGETQYF. The DNA of the CDR3 is TGCAGTTCAAAGGGGGGCCACGGGGAGACCCAGTACTTC. V usage is TRBV20-1 and J usage is TRBJ2-5; the D gene could be TRBD1 or TRBD2 (6 bases each). The V gene's germline CDR1 is DFQATT and CDR2 SNEGSKA (reference sequence). The CDR3 contains 13 residues. V was trimmed by 8 bases and J by 5 bases, leaving 18 bases between them.

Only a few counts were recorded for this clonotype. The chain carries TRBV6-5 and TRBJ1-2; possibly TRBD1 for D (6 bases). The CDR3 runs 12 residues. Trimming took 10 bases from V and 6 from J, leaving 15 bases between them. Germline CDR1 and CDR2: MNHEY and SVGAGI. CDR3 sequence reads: CATSRGGDGYTF. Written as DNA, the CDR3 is TGTGCCACCTCCCGGGGGGGCGATGGCTACACCTTC.

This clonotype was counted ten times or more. CDR3 residues: CASSRRRENTGELFF. CDR3 nucleotide sequence: TGTGCCAGCAGCAGAAGAAGGGAGAACACCGGGGAGCTGTTTTTT. The chain links TRBV5-6 to TRBJ2-2; no firm D call. The CDR3 spans 15 residues. From germline, CDR1 is SGHDT and CDR2 YYEEEE. The V gene lost 4 bases and the J gene lost 1 base, with 11 bases spanning the gap.